Listed below are T cell receptor beta chains from one sample, sequenced in a study of cytomegalovirus exposure and HLA in healthy donors. Method: immunoSEQ multiplex PCR; TCRdb's copy keeps in-frame clones and lacks some. The repertoire holds more than 140,000 clones, with roughly 89% as singletons. Sequenced material: PBMCs. The receptor set was obtained from a woman aged 18-29 years in good health and CMV-seropositive. CDR3s include the opening cysteine and the closing phenylalanine or tryptophan. The size entry is marked missing in some rows and otherwise reads once, few, many or a size class.

TRBV5-6	TRBJ1-2	14	-	CASSPQGSSYGYTF
TRBV4-2	TRBJ2-7	13	-	CASSPGGTYEQYF
TRBV28	TRBJ2-7	12	few	CASRDRAYEQYF
TRBV29-1	TRBJ1-2	14	-	CSVDTLTVQYGYTF
TRBV7-9	TRBJ2-2	14	-	CASSVAGGTGELFF
TRBV6-6	TRBJ1-5	14	-	CASSHPDRGQPQHF
TRBV9	TRBJ1-3	16	-	CASSGDRMSSGNTIYF
TRBV19	TRBJ1-2	16	-	CASSIVPGPLTYGYTF
TRBV15	TRBJ1-5	15	few	CATSRAPLNNQPQHF
TRBV13	TRBJ2-1	12	-	CASSAVYNEQFF
TRBV28	TRBJ1-4	14	-	CASSFGRGREKLFF
TRBV18	TRBJ1-2	15	few	CASSPLDRVLDGYTF
TRBV6-4	TRBJ2-6	15	-	CATGTGRSGANVLTF
TRBV30	TRBJ2-2	16	-	CAWSGASGNWRGELFF
TRBV9	TRBJ1-5	15	-	CASSSRGGPHQPQHF
TRBV9	TRBJ1-2	14	-	CASSVGQSMRGYTF
TRBV6-5	TRBJ1-1	15	-	CASSAQDRLNTEAFF
TRBV30	TRBJ2-3	13	-	CAWSVGGGKRYYF
TRBV2	TRBJ2-3	12	-	CASSSGSDTQYF
TRBV2	TRBJ1-4	12	-	CAAGGTNEKLFF
TRBV4-2	TRBJ1-5	15	few	CASSQERRINQPQHF
TRBV7-3	TRBJ2-3	15	-	CASSPQGASTDTQYF
TRBV30	TRBJ2-1	10	-	CAWSVLEQFF
TRBV11-2	TRBJ1-2	16	-	CASSLDQQGPTYGYTF
TRBV29-1	TRBJ2-1	12	-	CSVGGRGHEQFF
TRBV7-2	TRBJ2-5	14	-	CASSLGGARGTQYF
TRBV6-5	TRBJ1-2	12	-	CASSSLNYGYTF
TRBV4-2	TRBJ2-5	15	-	CASSPTQGRQETQYF
TRBV5-8	TRBJ2-2	13	few	CASSFRNTGELFF
TRBV14	TRBJ1-1	15	-	CASSQVTGGPTEAFF
TRBV5-1	TRBJ2-1	15	-	CASSPMTSGRGEQFF
TRBV5-1	TRBJ1-2	14	-	CASSLTGERGGYTF
TRBV27	TRBJ2-3	15	-	CASSSPGTATDTQYF
TRBV5-4	TRBJ2-7	15	-	CASSSAPGQGYEQYF
TRBV19	TRBJ2-7	13	few	CASTSTGNYEQYF
TRBV18	TRBJ2-2	17	-	CASSPRQGSRTTGELFF
TRBV19	TRBJ1-5	15	-	CASSITGGSNQPQHF
TRBV18	TRBJ2-7	14	-	CASSPAGAFFEQYF
TRBV11-3	TRBJ2-7	13	-	CASSSRGSYEQYF
TRBV6-1	TRBJ1-4	16	many	CASSEHLAAANEKLFF
TRBV5-1	TRBJ2-3	14	-	CASSLGLAGGTQYF
TRBV28	TRBJ1-2	13	-	CASSLQGSWGYTF
TRBV7-9	TRBJ2-7	15	-	CASSLAARSGYEQYF
TRBV10-1	TRBJ2-4	16	-	CASSDEASLAKNIQYF
TRBV27	TRBJ2-1	15	-	CASRPGLAGGHEQFF
TRBV5-1	TRBJ1-2	14	-	CASSFGQGLGGYTF
TRBV27	TRBJ2-2	15	-	CASTRDYPETGELFF
TRBV5-4	TRBJ2-7	13	-	CASSLPGSRVRYF
TRBV6-1	TRBJ2-3	16	once	CASSATSGSSTDTQYF
TRBV5-1	TRBJ2-2	16	-	CASSLGLSFSTGELFF
TRBV7-8	TRBJ2-7	13	once	CASSLAGSYEQYF
TRBV2	TRBJ1-1	14	once	CASSRTGLDTEAFF
TRBV4-2	TRBJ2-1	14	-	CASSQDGSFNEQFF